A single T cell receptor beta chain is shown here with its context. This clonotype was seen repeatedly, ten times or more. The target of this receptor is not known. There are no base qualities to consult, and no much larger clone falls within one base. Libraries were constructed by 5' RACE. The reads were generated on a NextSeq 500. In the TCR library protocol, unique molecular identifiers were attached to individual cDNA molecules to correct for PCR bias and sequencing error. Both TCR alpha and beta chains were sequenced, and tight co-correlation was observed between alpha and beta sequence abundances in each sample. The source study handled its data this way. Decombinator V4 was used to perform V gene, J gene and CDR3 annotation of TCR sequences. TCRs were defined as expanded if a significant change between any two time points was detected under a Poisson model with p below 0.0001. TCR abundances were normalised to the total number of TCRs sequenced per sample and expressed as counts per million. MAIT TCRs were defined by TRAV1-2 paired with TRAJ12, TRAJ20 or TRAJ33, and iNKT TCRs by TRAV10 paired with TRAJ18. VDJdb, accessed 1 November 2021, was searched for CMV, EBV and SARS-CoV-2 annotated TCRs, with TCRs annotated for multiple antigens excluded. Using fastp at Q25 and MiXCR, TCRdb reprocessed the public reads and kept productive beta chains. Rows are unified per CDR3 protein, each entry keeping the most common DNA and genes. TCRdb, rather than the study authors, made the V and J calls. This sample holds 97,000 or so distinct CDR3 sequences; around 12% were observed only once. The biggest ten clones account for roughly 6.2% of the sample.

The V end loses 7 bases and the J end loses 4 bases, and a stretch of 15 bases separates them. The CDR1 and CDR2 encoded by the germline V gene (reference sequence) are SGHKS and YYEKEE. The CDR3 measures 14 amino acids from cysteine to phenylalanine. Here the CDR3 DNA is all that survives: 42 bases in frame from base 1. The data are from a study of early T cells in non-severe SARS-CoV-2 infection (dated by TCRdb to 2020 to 2022). General notes on the study: Because TCR sequencing was done on bulk RNA from unsorted whole blood, the alpha and beta chains could not be paired. Broader findings and caveats from the paper: VDJdb matching was skewed toward anti-spike CD8 responses, so virus-specific expansions were likely underestimated and private and CD4 specificities were missed.

Set within a cohort of healthcare workers in London, UK, this nested case-control study involved weekly PCR testing of nasopharyngeal swabs along with blood sampling. Healthcare workers were recruited between 23 and 31 March 2020, during the week of the UK lockdown, and were followed weekly for up to roughly 15 weeks. Material for sequencing was whole blood. This receptor was taken from an adult who was a healthcare worker with PCR-confirmed SARS-CoV-2 infection or an uninfected control (not recorded which). In this chain, TRBV5-5 is recombined with TRBJ2-1; the D region possibly corresponds to TRBD1 (6 bases align). The DNA sequence is as follows: TGTGCCAGCCAGACGTTGGACAGATACAATGAGCAGTTCTTC. It translates to CASQTLDRYNEQFF.